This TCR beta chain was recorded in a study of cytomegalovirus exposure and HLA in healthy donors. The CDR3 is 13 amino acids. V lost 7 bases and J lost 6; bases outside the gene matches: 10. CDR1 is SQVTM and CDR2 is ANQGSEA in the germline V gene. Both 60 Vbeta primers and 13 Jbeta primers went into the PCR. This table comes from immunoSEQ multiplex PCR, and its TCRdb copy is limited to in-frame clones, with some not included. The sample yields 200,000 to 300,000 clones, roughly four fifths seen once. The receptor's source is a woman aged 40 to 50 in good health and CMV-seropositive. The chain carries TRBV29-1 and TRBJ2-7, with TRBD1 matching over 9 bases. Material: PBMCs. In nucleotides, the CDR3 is TGCAGCGGCCAAACCGGGACAGGGACCGAGCAGTACTTC. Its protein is CSGQTGTGTEQYF.